The clone carrying this T cell receptor (beta chain) was found many times. The CDR3 is 15 amino acids. Germline values: CDR1 SGHTA, CDR2 FQGNSA. V was pared by 2 bases and J by 6 bases, with 16 bases between. The entry originates in a study of T cell repertoires in cytomegalovirus infection. TCRdb used MiXCR to reprocess the reads, holding one entry per CDR3 protein. The sample lists roughly 140,000 distinct CDR3 sequences, around 24% occurring once. The TCR sequence derives from a human donor in good health (CMV status not recorded). Some clones in this sample may be carry-over from other donors' samples. The chain carries TRBV7-2 and TRBJ1-1, with unresolved D. Sequencing was performed on PBMCs. The CDR3 protein is CASSLSPGNAPEAFF. The DNA of the CDR3 is TGTGCCAGCAGCTTATCGCCCGGGAATGCCCCTGAAGCTTTCTTT.